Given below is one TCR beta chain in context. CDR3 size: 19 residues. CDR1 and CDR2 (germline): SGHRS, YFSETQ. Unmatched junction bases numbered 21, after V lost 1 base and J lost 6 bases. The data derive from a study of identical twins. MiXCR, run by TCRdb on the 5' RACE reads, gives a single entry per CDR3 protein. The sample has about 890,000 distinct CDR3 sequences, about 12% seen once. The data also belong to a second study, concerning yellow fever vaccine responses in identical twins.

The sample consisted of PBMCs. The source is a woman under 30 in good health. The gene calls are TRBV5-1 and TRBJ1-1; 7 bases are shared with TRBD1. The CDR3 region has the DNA TGCGCCAGCAGCTTGAGAGACAGGGAGACGCTCAATCTAAAGGCTGAAGCTTTCTTT. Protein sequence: CASSLRDRETLNLKAEAFF.